Each of the 5 T cell receptor beta chains below was sequenced from the same sample in a study of T cell changes during pregnancy in multiple sclerosis. Assay used: immunoSEQ multiplex PCR; TCRdb lists only in-frame clones, some missing. The table has tens of thousands of clones, about 89% seen once; the top ten hold almost 6.5%. The specimen comprised CD8+ T cells from peripheral blood mononuclear cells, sampled in the second trimester of pregnancy. The receptors stem from a female donor with multiple sclerosis, enrolled in a pregnancy study.

The sample holds one count of this clone. V is TRBV6-5 and J is TRBJ1-1; tentatively, D is TRBD1 (5 bases). The CDR3 runs 16 residues. CDR1 and CDR2 (germline): MNHEY, SVGAGI. V lost 0 bases, J lost 5 bases, and 16 bases lay in between. The CDR3 nucleotides are TGTGCCAGCAGTTACTCGAATTCCCAGGGCGGAACTGAAGCTTTCTTT. Translated: CASSYSNSQGGTEAFF.

CDR3 in amino acids: CASSISRNNEKLFF. The CDR3 bases are TGTGCCAGTAGTATCAGCAGGAATAATGAAAAACTGTTTTTT. This sequence joins TRBV19 and TRBJ1-4; no reliable D call. The CDR3 has 14 amino acids. Germline-derived CDR1 and CDR2 are LNHDA and SQIVND (reference sequence). V lost 3 bases to trimming and J lost 4 bases, with 9 bases between them.

This clone was observed at least ten times. V gene TRBV27 combines with J gene TRBJ2-5; TRBD2 aligns across 11 bases. The ends lost 8 bases at V and 3 bases at J; junction bases unmatched: 14. Per the germline V gene, CDR1 is MNHEY and CDR2 is SMNVEV (reference sequence). This CDR3 region has 17 residues. The CDR3: CASLPGLAVFSKETQYF. The CDR3 DNA reads TGTGCCAGCCTGCCGGGACTAGCGGTATTTTCTAAAGAGACCCAGTACTTC.

The chain is built from TRBV5-1 and TRBJ2-7, with 7 nucleotides matching TRBD1. This CDR3 contains 16 residues. J was trimmed by 3 bases and V by 0 bases; bases with no gene match: 9. Germline-derived CDR1 and CDR2 are SGHRS and YFSETQ. CDR3 in amino acids: CASSLARDSDLYEQYF. The CDR3 DNA is TGCGCCAGCAGCTTGGCACGGGACAGTGACCTCTACGAGCAGTACTTC.

This rearrangement joins TRBV5-3 to TRBJ2-7; D may be TRBD1 (6 bases). TRBV5-3 is recorded as an ORF, its role being uncertain. Trimming pared 1 base from V and 3 bases from J, leaving 11 bases between. The CDR3 is 14 residues long. The CDR3 sequence: CARSLWGHNYEQYF. Written as DNA, the CDR3 is TGTGCCAGAAGCTTGTGGGGGCACAACTACGAGCAGTACTTC.